This TCR beta chain was identified during a study of T cell repertoires in cytomegalovirus infection. TCRdb reanalysed the reads using MiXCR and keeps one entry per CDR3 protein. The sample records about 240,000 distinct CDR3 sequences, about 12% being singletons. The V and J ends lost 6 bases and 1 base, in that order; junction bases with no gene match: 8. CDR3 size: 16 residues. The germline CDR1 and CDR2 sequences are SGHTA and FQGNSA. This clonotype came up many times. The clonotype comes from a human donor in good health (CMV status not recorded). Some clones in this sample may be carry-over from other donors' samples. The sequencing input was PBMCs. V usage is TRBV7-2 and J usage is TRBJ2-3; 9 bases are a match to TRBD2. The CDR3 region has the DNA TGTGCCAGCAGTAAGTTAGCGGGAGTAGGCACAGATACGCAGTATTTT. It translates to CASSKLAGVGTDTQYF.